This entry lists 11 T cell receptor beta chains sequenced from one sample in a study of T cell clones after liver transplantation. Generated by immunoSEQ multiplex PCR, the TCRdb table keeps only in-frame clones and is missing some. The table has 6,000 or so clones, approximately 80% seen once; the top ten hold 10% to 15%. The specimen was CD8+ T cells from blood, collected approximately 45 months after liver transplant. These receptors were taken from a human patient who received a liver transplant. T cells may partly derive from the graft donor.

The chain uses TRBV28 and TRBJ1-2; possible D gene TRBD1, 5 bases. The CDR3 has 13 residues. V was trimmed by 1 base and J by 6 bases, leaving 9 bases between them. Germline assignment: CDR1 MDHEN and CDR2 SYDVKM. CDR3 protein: CASSLLGGNGYTF. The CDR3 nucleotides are TGTGCCAGCAGTTTATTGGGGGGGAATGGCTACACCTTC.

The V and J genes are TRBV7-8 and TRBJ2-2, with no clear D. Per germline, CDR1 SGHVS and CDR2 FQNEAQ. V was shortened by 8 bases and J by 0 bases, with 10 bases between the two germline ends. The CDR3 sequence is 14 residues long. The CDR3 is CASDLGANTGELFF. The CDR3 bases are TGTGCCAGCGACCTTGGGGCGAACACCGGGGAGCTGTTTTTT.

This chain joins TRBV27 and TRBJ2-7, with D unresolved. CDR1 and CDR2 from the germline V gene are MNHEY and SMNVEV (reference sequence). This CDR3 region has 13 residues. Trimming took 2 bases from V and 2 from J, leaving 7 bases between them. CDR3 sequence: CASSLSRPYEQYF. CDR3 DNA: TGTGCCAGCAGTTTAAGCCGCCCCTACGAGCAGTACTTC.

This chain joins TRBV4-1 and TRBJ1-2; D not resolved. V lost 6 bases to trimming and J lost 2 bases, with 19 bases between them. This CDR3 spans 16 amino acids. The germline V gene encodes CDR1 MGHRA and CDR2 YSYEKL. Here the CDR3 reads CASSPETGRLNYGYTF. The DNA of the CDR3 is TGCGCCAGCAGTCCCGAGACGGGCCGGCTCAACTATGGCTACACCTTC.

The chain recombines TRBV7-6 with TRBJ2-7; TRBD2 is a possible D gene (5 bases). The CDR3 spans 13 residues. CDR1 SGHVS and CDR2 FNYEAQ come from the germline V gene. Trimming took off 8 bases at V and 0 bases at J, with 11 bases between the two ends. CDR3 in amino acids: CASSEGSSYEQYF. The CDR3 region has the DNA TGTGCCAGCTCTGAGGGAAGCTCCTACGAGCAGTACTTC.

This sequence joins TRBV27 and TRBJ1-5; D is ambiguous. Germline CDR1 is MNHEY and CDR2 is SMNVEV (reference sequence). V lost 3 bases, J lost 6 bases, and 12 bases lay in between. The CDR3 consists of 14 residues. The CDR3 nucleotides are TGTGCCAGCAGTTTGGGCACCGCTACTCAGCCCCAGCATTTT. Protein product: CASSLGTATQPQHF.

CDR3 in DNA: TGTGCCAGCAGTCTCCGGACAGGGCTCCAAGAGACCCAGTACTTC. Its translation: CASSLRTGLQETQYF. V usage is TRBV5-4 and J usage is TRBJ2-5; 8 nucleotides agree with TRBD1. The CDR3 sequence is 15 residues long. V lost 5 bases, J lost 1 base, and 7 bases stayed unmatched. The germline V gene encodes CDR1 SGHNT and CDR2 YYREEE (reference sequence).

The CDR3 loop is CASSWTGSNYGYTF. The CDR3 nucleotides are TGTGCCAGCAGCTGGACAGGCTCGAACTATGGCTACACCTTC. This rearrangement joins TRBV5-6 to TRBJ1-2; 7 positions match TRBD1. With 3 bases clipped from V and 2 bases from J, the junction kept 4 bases outside the gene matches. Germline V gene sequence: CDR1 SGHDT, CDR2 YYEEEE. The length of the CDR3 is 14 residues.

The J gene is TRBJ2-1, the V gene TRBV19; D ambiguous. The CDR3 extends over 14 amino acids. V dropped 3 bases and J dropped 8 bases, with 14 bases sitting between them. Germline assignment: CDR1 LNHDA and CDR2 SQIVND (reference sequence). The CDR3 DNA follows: TGTGCCAGTAGTATGGCGCTGGCGTCCCATGAGCAGTTCTTC. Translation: CASSMALASHEQFF.

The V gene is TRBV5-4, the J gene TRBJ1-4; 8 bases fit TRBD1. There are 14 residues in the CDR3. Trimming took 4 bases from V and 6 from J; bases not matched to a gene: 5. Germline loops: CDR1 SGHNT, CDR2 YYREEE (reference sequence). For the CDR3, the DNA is TGTGCCAGCAGCCGGACAGGGATGGATGAAAAACTGTTTTTT. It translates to CASSRTGMDEKLFF.

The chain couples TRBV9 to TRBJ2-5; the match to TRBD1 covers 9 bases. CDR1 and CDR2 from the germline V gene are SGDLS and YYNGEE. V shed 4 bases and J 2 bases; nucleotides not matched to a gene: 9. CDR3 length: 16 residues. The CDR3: CASSPRDRDFQETQYF. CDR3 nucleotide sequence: TGTGCCAGCAGCCCCCGGGACAGGGACTTTCAAGAGACCCAGTACTTC.